Listed below are T cell receptor beta chains from one sample, sequenced in a study of CD8+CD57+ T cells in acquired aplastic anemia. TCRdb reprocessed the reads via MiXCR and lists one record per CDR3 protein. The repertoire holds some 410,000 distinct CDR3 sequences, roughly 68% seen once, with less than 4% in the top ten. The source material was sorted CD4+, CD8+, or CD8+CD57+ T cells (not recorded which) from PBMCs. The receptor set was obtained from a human donor in good health, serving as a control. Each CDR3 is given with its conserved first and last residue. The D gene is left open where the match is weak. Rows give clone size only sometimes, using once, few, many, or a class for an expanded clone.

len	abundance	v_gene	d_gene	j_gene	CDR3nt	CDR3aa
14	NA	TRBV20-1	NA	TRBJ2-1	TGCAGCGCTACGGTTACCGGGGGCTTTAATGAGCAGTTCTTC	CSATVTGGFNEQFF
14	NA	TRBV7-3	TRBD1	TRBJ1-3	TGTGCCAGCAGCGGACAGGGCGCTGCACCCCCCATATATTTT	CASSGQGAAPPIYF
14	NA	TRBV4-3	NA	TRBJ2-7	TGCGCCAGCAGTCCGGGGGGCCTTGCCTACGAGCAGTACTTC	CASSPGGLAYEQYF
15	NA	TRBV12-5	NA	TRBJ1-1	TGTGCTAGTAGCTTCAATGGCAGGGGAACAACTGAAGCTTTCTTT	CASSFNGRGTTEAFF
17	NA	TRBV11-2	NA	TRBJ1-6	TGTGCCAGCAGTTTAATGGTACAGGGAACGGTCCATTCACCCCTCCACTTT	CASSLMVQGTVHSPLHF
17	NA	TRBV11-2	TRBD1	TRBJ2-6	TGTGCCAGCGAGGACGACAGGGGCAGCTCTGGGGCCAACGTCCTGACTTTC	CASEDDRGSSGANVLTF
11	NA	TRBV20-1	NA	TRBJ2-1	TGCAGTGCTAGTATACAGGGAGGTCAGTTCTTC	CSASIQGGQFF
14	few	TRBV19	TRBD2	TRBJ2-1	TGTGCCAGTAGTCCGGGACTAGCGGGTAATGAGCAGTTCTTC	CASSPGLAGNEQFF
14	NA	TRBV7-9	TRBD1	TRBJ2-7	TGTGCCAGCAGTTACCCGACAGGGGGCTACGAGCAGTACTTC	CASSYPTGGYEQYF
13	many	TRBV2	NA	TRBJ2-5	TGTGCCAGCAGTGTGGGGGTTCGGGAGACCCAGTACTTC	CASSVGVRETQYF
15	NA	TRBV14	NA	TRBJ2-7	TGTGCCAGCAGTGAAGCCGGTGTGGGGTCCTACGAGCAGTACTTC	CASSEAGVGSYEQYF
15	once	TRBV5-6	NA	TRBJ1-6	TGTGCCAGCAGTGTGCCAGGGGCACCTAATTCACCCCTCCACTTT	CASSVPGAPNSPLHF
11	many	TRBV2	NA	TRBJ1-1	TGTGCCAGCAGTGAATCCGGTGAAGCTTTCTTT	CASSESGEAFF
14	NA	TRBV7-2	NA	TRBJ1-4	TGTGCCAGCAGCTGGAACCGTCGGAATGAGAAACTGTTTTTT	CASSWNRRNEKLFF
15	NA	TRBV9	NA	TRBJ2-2	TGTGCCAGCAGCGCAGCTACGGGGGAACCCCTCCACTTGTTTTTT	CASSAATGEPLHLFF
13	NA	TRBV5-1	NA	TRBJ1-4	TGCGCCAGCCAAGGGGTGGCGAATGAAAAGCTGTTTTTT	CASQGVANEKLFF
13	many	TRBV5-6	NA	TRBJ1-4	TGTGCCAGCAGCGACGGGGCTAATGAAAAACTGTTTTTT	CASSDGANEKLFF
12	few	TRBV2	NA	TRBJ1-2	TGTGCCAGCAGGAACACTAACTATGGCTACACCTTC	CASRNTNYGYTF
14	NA	TRBV9	TRBD1	TRBJ2-2	TGTGCCAGCAGCGTTCACAGGTCCGGGACAGGGGCGTTTTTT	CASSVHRSGTGAFF
15	NA	TRBV10-2	TRBD2	TRBJ2-7	TGTGCCAGCCAGCGGGAAGTAAAAGGCTCCTACGAGCAGTACTTC	CASQREVKGSYEQYF
15	NA	TRBV5-6	TRBD1	TRBJ2-7	TGTGCCAGCAGCTTGGGGACAGGGGTTGCCTACGAGCAGTACTTC	CASSLGTGVAYEQYF
14	NA	TRBV7-6	NA	TRBJ2-7	TGTGCCAGCAGTTACGATCGCGAGGGAGGCGAGCAGTACTTC	CASSYDREGGEQYF
14	NA	TRBV7-2	TRBD1	TRBJ2-7	TGTGCCAGCCCGTTACAGGGGTTCACCCAGGAGCAGTACTTC	CASPLQGFTQEQYF
11	many	TRBV2	TRBD1	TRBJ1-1	TGTGCCAGCAATTTGGGACAGGAAGCTTTCTTT	CASNLGQEAFF
14	many	TRBV7-2	NA	TRBJ2-3	TGTGCCAGCAGCTTAGGACCGGAAGATCATACGCAGTATTTT	CASSLGPEDHTQYF
15	NA	TRBV7-3	NA	TRBJ1-2	TGTGCCAGCAGCCGAGGGGGACGACGAGCTTCATACGAGACCTTC	CASSRGGRRASYETF
16	many	TRBV20-1	TRBD1	TRBJ1-2	TGCAGTGCGGCCGCCCGGGACAGTATGCCGAACTATGGCTACACCTTC	CSAAARDSMPNYGYTF
11	NA	TRBV20-1	NA	TRBJ1-2	TGCAGTGCAGGAGACGGGGGTGCTTTCACCTTC	CSAGDGGAFTF
14	NA	TRBV5-6	NA	TRBJ2-1	TGTGCCAGCAGCTTGGTTGGCAGACCCAATGAGCAGTTCTTC	CASSLVGRPNEQFF
13	NA	TRBV11-2	TRBD1	TRBJ2-7	TGTGCCAGCAGCGCAGACCGGGACAGGCTAAAGTACTTC	CASSADRDRLKYF
11	once	TRBV29-1	NA	TRBJ2-7	TGCAGCGTCTCCGAACCCATCGAGCAGTACTTC	CSVSEPIEQYF
15	NA	TRBV2	NA	TRBJ1-5	TGTGCCAGCAGCTCCCAATGGACGTGTAATCAGACCCAGCATTTT	CASSSQWTCNQTQHF
17	NA	TRBV7-2	NA	TRBJ2-5	TGTGCCAGCAGCCTCGATACAGGGAGCTCTGGAAACACCACCCAGTACTTC	CASSLDTGSSGNTTQYF
14	NA	TRBV7-6	NA	TRBJ2-7	TGTGCCAGCGGCCCTACGGATGCCCCCCTCGAGCAGTACTTC	CASGPTDAPLEQYF
17	NA	TRBV19	NA	TRBJ2-5	TGTGCCAGTAGTGGAAGCCCTTCTGCAACTAATGCAAAACTGTTTTACTTC	CASSGSPSATNAKLFYF
17	NA	TRBV20-1	NA	TRBJ2-7	TGCAGTGCTAGGCCAGCCCATGAGCACGCTGCCTACTACGAGCAGTACTTC	CSARPAHEHAAYYEQYF
15	many	TRBV2	TRBD1	TRBJ1-2	TGTGCCACGACCTCAGGGGGCTCAATCCCCTATGGCTACACCTTC	CATTSGGSIPYGYTF
13	few	TRBV7-2	NA	TRBJ2-1	TGTGCCAGCACCCGGGGCCCGAACAATGAGCAGTTCTTC	CASTRGPNNEQFF
15	NA	TRBV19	NA	TRBJ2-3	TGTGCCAGTAGTATCGGAACAGGGTCAACAGATACGCAGTATTTT	CASSIGTGSTDTQYF
15	NA	TRBV5-4	TRBD1	TRBJ2-5	TGTGCCAGCAGCTACCGGACAGGGATGGGTGAGACCCAGTACTTC	CASSYRTGMGETQYF
14	once	TRBV20-1	TRBD1	TRBJ1-6	TGCAGTGGAGGTAGCCAGGGGGCGAATTCACCCCTCCACTTT	CSGGSQGANSPLHF
15	NA	TRBV15	NA	TRBJ2-7	TGCGCCGCCACTAGGGCCAGCGGGTCCCCTTACGAGCAGTACTTC	CAATRASGSPYEQYF
17	NA	TRBV13	TRBD2	TRBJ2-2	TGTGCCAGGAGCAAGGGGGTAGCGGGGGGGAACACCGGGGAGCTGTTTTTT	CARSKGVAGGNTGELFF
15	many	TRBV11-3	NA	TRBJ1-3	TGTGCCAGCAGCTTAGATGCAGCAACCTCGGGCACCATATATTTT	CASSLDAATSGTIYF
14	NA	TRBV7-2	NA	TRBJ2-5	TGTGCCAGCAGCTTATCGACAGGGGCGGGGGCCAAAAACTTC	CASSLSTGAGAKNF
15	NA	TRBV10-3	TRBD1	TRBJ2-5	TGTGCCATCAGTGAGGAAGGGGACAGGGGGGAGACCCAGTACTTC	CAISEEGDRGETQYF
16	many	TRBV9	NA	TRBJ2-2	TGTGCCAGCAGCGCAAACCCCGGGACCCTGACCGGGGAGCTGTTTTTT	CASSANPGTLTGELFF
16	NA	TRBV11-2	TRBD1	TRBJ2-7	TGTGCCGGCAGCTTAGGTCTGGACAGGCGTGGCTACGAGCAGTACTTC	CAGSLGLDRRGYEQYF
15	NA	TRBV12-3/TRBV12-4	TRBD1	TRBJ2-5	TGTGCCAGCAGTTTCGACTCTACGACAGGGCAGGCCCAGTACTTC	CASSFDSTTGQAQYF
13	NA	TRBV20-1	NA	TRBJ2-5	TGCAGTGCTATCACAACGAACACTGAAGCCCAGTACTTC	CSAITTNTEAQYF
14	NA	TRBV19	NA	TRBJ1-1	TGTGCCAGTCGTCCGGGGCCCATGAACACTGAAGCTTTCTTT	CASRPGPMNTEAFF
17	NA	TRBV7-2	TRBD1	TRBJ2-1	TGTGCCAGCAGTCCAGCGTGGGACAGAGGTTACGAGCAGGAGCAGTTCTTC	CASSPAWDRGYEQEQFF
17	NA	TRBV4-2	TRBD1	TRBJ2-7	TGTGCCAGCAGTCCTCTTTTGGGGACAGGACCCTCCTACGAGCAGTACTTC	CASSPLLGTGPSYEQYF
15	NA	TRBV5-8	NA	TRBJ2-5	TGCGCCAGCAGCTTGGAGGGGTACGAGGGGGAGACCCAGTACTTC	CASSLEGYEGETQYF
15	many	TRBV7-2	TRBD1	TRBJ2-7	TGTGCCAGCAGCTTAGGGGACAGAAGCTCCTACGAGCAGTACTTC	CASSLGDRSSYEQYF
11	NA	TRBV19	NA	TRBJ2-3	TGTGCCAGTAAGATAGGGGATACGCAGTATTTT	CASKIGDTQYF
12	NA	TRBV20-1	NA	TRBJ1-1	TGCAGCGCTCTCGAAGATAGCAATCAGCCTTTCTTT	CSALEDSNQPFF